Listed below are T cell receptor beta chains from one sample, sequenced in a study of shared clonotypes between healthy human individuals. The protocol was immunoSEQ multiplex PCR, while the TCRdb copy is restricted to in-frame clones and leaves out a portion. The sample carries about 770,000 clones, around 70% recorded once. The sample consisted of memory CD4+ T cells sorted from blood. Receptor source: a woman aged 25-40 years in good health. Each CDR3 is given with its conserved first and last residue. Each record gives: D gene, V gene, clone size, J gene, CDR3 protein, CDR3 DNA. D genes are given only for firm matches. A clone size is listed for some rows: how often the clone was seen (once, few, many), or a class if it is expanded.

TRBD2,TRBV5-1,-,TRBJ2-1,CASSLETLAGYNEQFF,TGCGCCAGCAGCTTGGAAACTCTAGCGGGTTACAATGAGCAGTTCTTC
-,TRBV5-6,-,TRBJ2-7,CASSLGQVYEQYF,TGTGCCAGCAGCTTGGGGCAGGTCTACGAGCAGTACTTC
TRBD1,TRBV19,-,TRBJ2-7,CASIRGRQGSYEQYF,TGTGCCAGTATAAGGGGGAGACAGGGGTCCTACGAGCAGTACTTC
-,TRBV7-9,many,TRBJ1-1,CASSLQETTEAFF,TGTGCCAGCAGCTTACAGGAGACAACTGAAGCTTTCTTT
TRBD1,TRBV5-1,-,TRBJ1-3,CAGFRDRGIHSGNTIYF,TGCGCCGGTTTCCGGGACAGGGGAATTCACTCTGGAAACACCATATATTTT
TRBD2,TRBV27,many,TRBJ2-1,CASSGSGSGYNEQFF,TGTGCCAGCAGTGGCAGCGGGAGTGGGTACAATGAGCAGTTCTTC
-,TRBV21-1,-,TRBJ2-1,CASSNGGNEQFF,TGTGCCAGCAGCAATGGGGGCAATGAGCAGTTCTTC
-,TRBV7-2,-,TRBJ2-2,CASSPNRANTGELFF,TGTGCCAGCAGCCCCAACAGGGCGAACACCGGGGAGCTGTTTTTT
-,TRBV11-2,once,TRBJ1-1,CASSVERVSTEAFF,TGTGCCAGCAGCGTTGAGAGGGTAAGCACTGAAGCTTTCTTT
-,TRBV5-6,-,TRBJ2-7,CASSLVLGYEQYF,TGTGCCAGCAGCTTGGTTCTAGGCTACGAGCAGTACTTC
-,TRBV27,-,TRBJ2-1,CASTRGDNEQFF,TGTGCCTCTACGAGGGGTGACAATGAGCAGTTCTTC
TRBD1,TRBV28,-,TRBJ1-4,CASSSSGTGGQKGEKLFF,TGTGCCAGCAGTTCCTCCGGGACAGGGGGCCAAAAGGGAGAAAAACTGTTTTTT
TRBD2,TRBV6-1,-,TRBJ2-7,CASSELGTSGYEQYF,TGTGCCAGCAGTGAACTGGGTACTAGCGGGTACGAGCAGTACTTC
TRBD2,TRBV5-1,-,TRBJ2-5,CASSWTGGQETQYF,TGCGCCAGCAGCTGGACGGGAGGGCAAGAGACCCAGTACTTC
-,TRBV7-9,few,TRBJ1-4,CASSPEGGMSEKLFF,TGTGCCAGCAGCCCGGAGGGGGGAATGAGTGAAAAACTGTTTTTT
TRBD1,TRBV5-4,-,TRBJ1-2,CASSRDRSNYGYTF,TGTGCCAGCAGCCGGGACAGATCAAACTATGGCTACACCTTC
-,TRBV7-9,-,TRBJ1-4,CASSPTGGGKNEKLFF,TGTGCCAGCAGCCCCACCGGGGGGGGGAAGAATGAAAAACTGTTTTTT
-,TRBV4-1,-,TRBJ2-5,CASSQVSGEETQYF,TGCGCCAGCAGCCAAGTGTCGGGGGAAGAGACCCAGTACTTC
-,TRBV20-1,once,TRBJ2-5,CSARQETQYF,TGCAGTGCGAGGCAAGAGACCCAGTACTTC
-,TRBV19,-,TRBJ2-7,CASSPRRWGQRYEQYF,TGTGCCAGTAGTCCGCGGCGTTGGGGGCAGAGATACGAGCAGTACTTC
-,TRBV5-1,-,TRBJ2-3,CASKPGRTSTDTQYF,TGCGCCAGCAAACCTGGACGTACCAGCACAGATACGCAGTATTTT
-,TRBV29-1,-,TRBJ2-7,CSVVLGRGQGLDEQYF,TGCAGCGTTGTCTTGGGGCGCGGGCAGGGGCTGGACGAGCAGTACTTC
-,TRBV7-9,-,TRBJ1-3,CASSSTDSSGNTIYF,TGTGCCAGCAGCTCAACGGACAGCTCTGGAAACACCATATATTTT
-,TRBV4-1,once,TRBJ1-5,CASSQDQMGAYNQPQHF,TGCGCCAGCAGCCAAGATCAGATGGGGGCTTACAATCAGCCCCAGCATTTT
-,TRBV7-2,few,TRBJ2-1,CASSLGGNYNEQFF,TGTGCCAGCAGCTTAGGAGGGAACTACAATGAGCAGTTCTTC
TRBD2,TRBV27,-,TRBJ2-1,CASSLAPWQTSGRANEQFF,TGTGCCAGCAGTTTAGCTCCTTGGCAGACTAGCGGGAGGGCCAATGAGCAGTTCTTC
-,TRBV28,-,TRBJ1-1,CASSLGGYQGEAFF,TGTGCCAGCAGCCTAGGAGGGTATCAGGGTGAAGCTTTCTTT
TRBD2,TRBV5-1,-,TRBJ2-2,CASSRLAGDTGELFF,TGCGCCAGCAGCCGACTAGCGGGAGACACCGGGGAGCTGTTTTTT
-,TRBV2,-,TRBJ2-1,CASRTEKSSYNEQFF,TGTGCCAGCAGGACGGAGAAGAGCTCCTACAATGAGCAGTTCTTC
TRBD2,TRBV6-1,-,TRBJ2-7,CASSRPGGEQYF,TGTGCCAGCAGCAGACCGGGGGGCGAGCAGTACTTC
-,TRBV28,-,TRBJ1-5,CASSLGGGSNQPQHF,TGTGCCAGCAGTTTAGGAGGGGGAAGCAATCAGCCCCAGCATTTT
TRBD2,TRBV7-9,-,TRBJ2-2,CASSPGWRTRGTGELFF,TGTGCCAGCAGCCCGGGTTGGAGGACTAGAGGTACCGGGGAGCTGTTTTTT
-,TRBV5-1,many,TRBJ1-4,CASSDIKANEKLFF,TGCGCCAGCAGTGATATCAAAGCTAATGAAAAACTGTTTTTT
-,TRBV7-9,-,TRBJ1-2,CASSAREGGRAKRGYTF,TGTGCCAGCAGCGCGAGGGAAGGAGGGCGCGCTAAGCGTGGCTACACCTTC
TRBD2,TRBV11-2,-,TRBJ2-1,CASSLGSGGQFF,TGTGCCAGCAGCTTAGGGAGCGGGGGGCAGTTCTTC
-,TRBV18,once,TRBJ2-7,CASSQGLEGEQYF,TGTGCCAGCTCACAGGGACTGGAAGGCGAGCAGTACTTC
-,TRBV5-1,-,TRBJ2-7,CASSLIVGHEQYF,TGCGCCAGCAGCTTGATAGTGGGGCACGAGCAGTACTTC
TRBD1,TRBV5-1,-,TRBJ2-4,CASSPKPAGGINIQYF,TGCGCCAGCAGCCCCAAGCCTGCAGGGGGCATCAACATTCAGTACTTC
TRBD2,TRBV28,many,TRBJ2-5,CASSAPGGGETQYF,TGTGCCAGCAGTGCCCCGGGAGGCGGAGAGACCCAGTACTTC
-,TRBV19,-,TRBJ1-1,CASSPNRANTEAFF,TGTGCCAGTAGTCCGAACAGGGCCAACACTGAAGCTTTCTTT
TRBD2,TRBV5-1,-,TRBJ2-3,CASSSRLAGVFDTQYF,TGCGCCAGCAGCTCAAGACTAGCGGGAGTGTTCGATACGCAGTATTTT
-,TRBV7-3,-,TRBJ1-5,CASSLGRGGQPQHF,TGTGCCAGCAGCTTAGGAAGGGGCGGACAGCCCCAGCATTTT
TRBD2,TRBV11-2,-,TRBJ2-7,CASSLGASGRYEQYF,TGTGCCAGCAGCTTAGGCGCTAGCGGGAGGTACGAGCAGTACTTC